The rows below give T cell receptor beta chains drawn from one sample of a study of T cell responses to AZD1222 COVID-19 vaccine. Repertoires were generated with immunoSEQ multiplex PCR, while TCRdb's copy carries only in-frame clones and drops some. Among some 200,000 clones listed, approximately 93% were seen once. The sequences come from peripheral blood, collected on day 0 of AZD1222 vaccination. The receptors were sampled from an adult in good health. Both conserved end residues are part of each CDR3. The D gene is left open where the match is weak. Clone sizes are given selectively: once, few, many, or a class where the clone is expanded.

size	D	J	V	CDR3	DNA
-	-	TRBJ2-2	TRBV19	CATLMGRTDGELFF	TGTGCCACCCTAATGGGCCGGACCGACGGGGAGCTGTTTTTT
-	TRBD2	TRBJ2-1	TRBV7-9	CASSSYRGGPNEQFF	TGTGCCAGCAGCTCCTACCGGGGGGGCCCCAATGAGCAGTTCTTC
few	-	TRBJ1-1	TRBV5-1	CASSLIGGDEAFF	TGCGCCAGCAGCTTGATCGGGGGGGATGAAGCTTTCTTT
few	-	TRBJ1-1	TRBV7-6	CASSLTVLSTNTEAFF	TGTGCCAGCAGCTTAACGGTCTTATCTACTAACACTGAAGCTTTCTTT
-	TRBD1	TRBJ2-7	TRBV5-4	CASSPGRDRGIYAQYF	TGTGCCAGCAGCCCCGGGAGGGACAGGGGAATTTACGCGCAGTACTTC
-	-	TRBJ2-1	TRBV6-4	CASSYREGNEQFF	TGTGCCAGCAGCTACAGGGAGGGCAATGAGCAGTTCTTC
-	-	TRBJ2-1	TRBV5-1	CASSLGTQNNEQFF	TGCGCCAGCAGCTTAGGGACCCAGAACAATGAGCAGTTCTTC
once	TRBD1	TRBJ2-1	TRBV4-1	CASSQGPGQIYNEQFF	TGCGCCAGCAGCCAAGGCCCGGGACAGATATACAATGAGCAGTTCTTC
-	-	TRBJ1-1	TRBV4-1	CASSRGDTEAFF	TGCGCCAGCAGCCGGGGGGACACTGAAGCTTTCTTT
-	TRBD1	TRBJ1-2	TRBV9	CASSVEGQLGYTF	TGTGCCAGCAGCGTAGAGGGACAGCTTGGCTACACCTTC
-	-	TRBJ1-1	TRBV4-1	CASSQATPFRVTRKNTEAFF	TGCGCCAGCAGCCAAGCCACTCCCTTCAGGGTCACCCGAAAGAACACTGAAGCTTTCTTT
-	TRBD2	TRBJ2-7	TRBV24-1	CATSDLSTSGKGEYEQYF	TGTGCCACCAGTGATTTGTCGACTAGCGGGAAGGGGGAGTACGAGCAGTACTTC
-	TRBD2	TRBJ2-1	TRBV12-3/TRBV12-4	CASSFIRGLVF	TGTGCCAGCAGTTTTATTAGGGGACTAGTCTTC
many	-	TRBJ2-1	TRBV6-4	CASSDRQNNEQFF	TGTGCCAGCAGTGACCGACAGAACAATGAGCAGTTCTTC
-	-	TRBJ1-1	TRBV5-4	CASSFGGGLNTEAFF	TGTGCCAGCAGCTTTGGGGGGGGCTTAAACACTGAAGCTTTCTTT
-	-	TRBJ1-2	TRBV10-1	CASSESGVGGYTF	TGCGCCAGCAGTGAGTCGGGTGTCGGTGGCTACACCTTC
-	-	TRBJ1-1	TRBV6-2/TRBV6-3	CASSKPSGNTEAFF	TGTGCCAGCAGCAAACCGTCGGGGAACACTGAAGCTTTCTTT
-	-	TRBJ2-7	TRBV27	CASSLTSAGYEQYF	TGTGCCAGCAGTTTAACGTCCGCGGGCTACGAGCAGTACTTC
-	TRBD1	TRBJ2-7	TRBV19	CASSGQGASEQYF	TGTGCCAGTTCGGGACAGGGGGCCAGCGAGCAGTACTTC
-	-	TRBJ1-1	TRBV4-1	CASSPAGWNTEAFF	TGCGCCAGCAGCCCCGCGGGGTGGAACACTGAAGCTTTCTTT
-	-	TRBJ1-5	TRBV27	CASTADGAYQPQHF	TGTGCCAGCACCGCAGACGGGGCCTATCAGCCCCAGCATTTT
-	-	TRBJ1-5	TRBV6-5	CASSQIWGGNQPQHF	TGTGCCAGCAGCCAAATCTGGGGTGGCAATCAGCCCCAGCATTTT
-	-	TRBJ1-4	TRBV19	CASSLGARNEKLFF	TGTGCCAGTAGTTTGGGGGCGCGCAATGAAAAACTGTTTTTT
-	TRBD1	TRBJ2-1	TRBV29-1	CSVGDSSYNEQFF	TGCAGCGTTGGGGACAGTTCCTACAATGAGCAGTTCTTC
-	-	TRBJ1-2	TRBV9	CASSVEAAVGGYTF	TGTGCCAGCAGCGTAGAGGCGGCGGTGGGTGGCTACACCTTC
-	-	TRBJ1-1	TRBV6-1	CASSENRVSTEAFF	TGTGCCAGCAGTGAAAACAGGGTAAGCACTGAAGCTTTCTTT
-	-	TRBJ2-1	TRBV23-1	CASSLDGVPYNEQFF	TGCGCCAGCAGTCTAGACGGGGTCCCCTACAATGAGCAGTTCTTC
-	-	TRBJ1-4	TRBV5-1	CASSLAGPNEKLFF	TGCGCCAGCAGCTTAGCCGGACCTAATGAAAAACTGTTTTTT
-	-	TRBJ1-5	TRBV6-5	CASRTLFYSNQPQHF	TGTGCCAGCAGGACCTTATTTTATAGCAATCAGCCCCAGCATTTT
-	-	TRBJ1-2	TRBV25-1	CASSEPCLTPPDYGYTF	TGTGCCAGCAGTGAGCCCTGTCTGACCCCACCGGACTATGGCTACACCTTC
-	TRBD1	TRBJ2-2	TRBV5-1	CASSSTGGAGSLTGELFF	TGCGCCAGCAGCTCGACAGGGGGCGCAGGTTCGCTCACCGGGGAGCTGTTTTTT
-	-	TRBJ1-1	TRBV3-1/TRBV3-2	CASSQDLLLVNPTEAFF	TGTGCCAGCAGCCAAGATCTATTACTCGTGAACCCCACTGAAGCTTTCTTT
-	TRBD2	TRBJ2-3	TRBV19	CASSPSGRATDTQYF	TGTGCCAGTAGTCCTAGCGGGAGGGCCACAGATACGCAGTATTTT
-	-	TRBJ1-6	TRBV6-6	CASSVNPEPLHF	TGTGCCAGCAGTGTTAACCCGGAGCCCCTCCACTTT
-	TRBD1	TRBJ1-1	TRBV27	CASSYRGRKPEAFF	TGTGCCAGCAGTTACAGGGGGCGAAAGCCTGAAGCTTTCTTT
-	-	TRBJ1-1	TRBV6-1	CASSETQALRVLNTEAFF	TGTGCCAGCAGTGAGACACAGGCGCTCAGGGTTCTAAACACTGAAGCTTTCTTT